The present entry profiles one TCR beta chain with its context. As yet, its antigen is unknown. MiXCR was run by TCRdb on the reads, yielding one entry per CDR3 protein. The table includes approximately 500,000 distinct CDR3 sequences, 15% to 20% detected once. This sample stems from a study of T cell repertoires in cytomegalovirus infection. Study at large: CMV infection together with matching HLA type was indicated by public TCR beta signatures.

Whole-study results and caveats: Dominating the ex vivo response were HLA-C-restricted CMV-specific TCR beta clonotypes.

Material for sequencing was CD8+ T cells from PBMCs. This TCR was sampled from a human donor in good health (CMV status not recorded). Some clones in this sample may be carry-over from other donors' samples.

The CDR3 coding sequence is TGTGCCAGCAGTTCCGCCGGGACAGGGGTCTACGAGCAGTACTTC. It yields the protein CASSSAGTGVYEQYF. The chain combines TRBV27 with TRBJ2-7, with TRBD1 identical over 10 bases. Trimming cost V 4 bases and J 3 bases; bases outside gene matches: 6. Germline V CDR1 and CDR2: MNHEY, SMNVEV (reference sequence). This CDR3 has 15 residues.